Here is one TCR beta chain with its context. Its specificity is unknown. The data were produced by immunoSEQ multiplex PCR, yet TCRdb's version contains in-frame clones alone and is incomplete. The data hold about 150,000 clones, with about 86% observed a single time. The data were obtained in a study of cytomegalovirus exposure and HLA in healthy donors. Study-level points and caveats: The study listed roughly 160 cytomegalovirus-associated TCR beta chains. TCR sequences were mostly rare, though some public TCRs occurred in many donors.

Germline-derived CDR1 and CDR2 are SGHNT and YENEEA. The CDR3 contains 15 residues. V was cut by 0 bases and J by 5 bases, with 14 bases left in between. The source of this sequence is a man younger than 30 in good health and CMV-seropositive. The V gene is TRBV11-3, the J gene TRBJ2-7, with D perhaps matching TRBD2 (5 bases). Sample: PBMCs. The CDR3 DNA reads as TGTGCCAGCAGCTTAGAATCGGGGTCAACCCACGAGCAGTACTTC. Its translation: CASSLESGSTHEQYF.